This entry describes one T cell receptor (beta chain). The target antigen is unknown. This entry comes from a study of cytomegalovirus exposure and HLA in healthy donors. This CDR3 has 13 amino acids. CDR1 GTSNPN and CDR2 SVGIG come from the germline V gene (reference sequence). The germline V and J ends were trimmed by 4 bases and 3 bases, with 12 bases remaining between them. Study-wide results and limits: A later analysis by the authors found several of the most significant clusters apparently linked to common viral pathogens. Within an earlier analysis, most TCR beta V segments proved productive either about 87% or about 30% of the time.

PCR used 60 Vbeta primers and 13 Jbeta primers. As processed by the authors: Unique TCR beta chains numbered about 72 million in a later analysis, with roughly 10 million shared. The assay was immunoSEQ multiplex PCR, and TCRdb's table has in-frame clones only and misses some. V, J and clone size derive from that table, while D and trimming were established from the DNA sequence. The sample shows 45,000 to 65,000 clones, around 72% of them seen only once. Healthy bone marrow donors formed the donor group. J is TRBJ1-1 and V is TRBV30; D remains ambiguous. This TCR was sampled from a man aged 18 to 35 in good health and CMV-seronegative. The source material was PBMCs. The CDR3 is CAWKRESDTEAFF. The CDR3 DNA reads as TGTGCCTGGAAGCGTGAGAGCGACACTGAAGCTTTCTTT.